A selection of T cell receptor beta chains follows, all from one sample in a study of T cells in Graves' hyperthyroidism and ophthalmopathy. MiXCR was run by TCRdb on the multiplex PCR reads, yielding one entry per CDR3 protein. The sample records 410,000 or so distinct CDR3 sequences, roughly 14% being singletons. Material for sequencing was blood. Receptors were obtained from a man between 18 and 35 years old with Graves' ophthalmopathy. The CDR3 runs from the conserved cysteine through the conserved F or W. The order of the fields is clone size, V gene, D gene, J gene, CDR3 DNA, CDR3 protein. A D gene is named only where the DNA matches it firmly. A row's size may be missing; if present it is once, few, many or a size class.

size: many; V: TRBV3-1; D: -; J: TRBJ2-7; DNA: TGTGCCAGCGGGTTATCCTACGAGCAGTACTTC; CDR3: CASGLSYEQYF
size: -; V: TRBV4-1; D: -; J: TRBJ2-3; DNA: TGCGCCAGCAGCCAACTGCTCAGCAAAGATACGCAGTATTTT; CDR3: CASSQLLSKDTQYF
size: many; V: TRBV11-2; D: -; J: TRBJ1-3; DNA: TGTGCCAGCAGCGTGACAGGCGGGCTCTCTGGAAACACCATATATTTT; CDR3: CASSVTGGLSGNTIYF
size: many; V: TRBV24-1; D: TRBD1; J: TRBJ2-1; DNA: TGTGCCACCAGTGACGGGACAGAATACAATGAGCAGTTCTTC; CDR3: CATSDGTEYNEQFF
size: many; V: TRBV7-9; D: -; J: TRBJ2-5; DNA: TGTGCCAGCAGCATCCTCCGGGACATTAGAGAGACCCAGTACTTC; CDR3: CASSILRDIRETQYF
size: -; V: TRBV4-1; D: -; J: TRBJ2-7; DNA: TGCGCCAGCAGCCAAGTCTCGGCCTACGAGCAGTACTTC; CDR3: CASSQVSAYEQYF
size: many; V: TRBV6-1; D: TRBD2; J: TRBJ2-2; DNA: TGTGCCAGCAGTTCCGGACTAGCGGAGAACACCGGGGAGCTGTTTTTT; CDR3: CASSSGLAENTGELFF
size: many; V: TRBV3-1; D: TRBD2; J: TRBJ2-7; DNA: TGTGCCAGCAGCCCTGGACTAGCGGGAGCCTACGAGCAGTACTTC; CDR3: CASSPGLAGAYEQYF
size: -; V: TRBV29-1; D: TRBD1; J: TRBJ1-2; DNA: TGCAGCGTAGCACCGGGGACAGATGGCTACACCTTC; CDR3: CSVAPGTDGYTF
size: -; V: TRBV19; D: -; J: TRBJ1-2; DNA: TGTGCCAGTAGCCGCTTTGTGGGTAACTATGGCTACACCTTC; CDR3: CASSRFVGNYGYTF
size: -; V: TRBV24-1; D: -; J: TRBJ1-1; DNA: TGTGCCACCAGTGAGACAGGCGATAACACTGAAGCTTTCTTT; CDR3: CATSETGDNTEAFF
size: -; V: TRBV6-1; D: -; J: TRBJ1-4; DNA: TGTGCCAGCAGTGAACTGGCAGGAGTTAATGAAAAACTGTTTTTT; CDR3: CASSELAGVNEKLFF
size: many; V: TRBV6-5; D: -; J: TRBJ2-6; DNA: TGTGCCAGCAGTTACCCTGGGGCCAACGTCCTGACTTTC; CDR3: CASSYPGANVLTF
size: -; V: TRBV6-1; D: -; J: TRBJ2-7; DNA: TGTGCCAGCAGTGAAATAGATCAGATCGAGCAGTACTTC; CDR3: CASSEIDQIEQYF
size: many; V: TRBV5-8; D: -; J: TRBJ1-1; DNA: TGTGCCAGCAGTTCAACCCGGAACACTGAAGCTTTCTTT; CDR3: CASSSTRNTEAFF
size: many; V: TRBV5-1; D: TRBD1; J: TRBJ1-1; DNA: TGCGCCAGCAGGGGAGGGGGCCTCGATGACACTGAAGCTTTCTTT; CDR3: CASRGGGLDDTEAFF
size: many; V: TRBV12-3/TRBV12-4; D: TRBD1; J: TRBJ2-7; DNA: TGTGCCAGCAGCCGGGACAGAGCCTCCACCTACGAGCAGTACTTC; CDR3: CASSRDRASTYEQYF
size: many; V: TRBV7-2; D: TRBD2; J: TRBJ2-1; DNA: TGTGCCAGCAGCTCTAGCGGGGGGTCCTACAATGAGCAGTTCTTC; CDR3: CASSSSGGSYNEQFF
size: few; V: TRBV29-1; D: TRBD2; J: TRBJ2-5; DNA: TGCAGCGTTGCGTTGCAGACTAGCGGGGGCAGGTACCAAGAGGCCCAGTACTTC; CDR3: CSVALQTSGGRYQEAQYF
size: many; V: TRBV7-3; D: TRBD1; J: TRBJ2-1; DNA: TGTGCCAGCAGCCATGGACAGGGGGGAACCTACAATGAGCAGTTCTTC; CDR3: CASSHGQGGTYNEQFF
size: -; V: TRBV29-1; D: TRBD1; J: TRBJ1-1; DNA: TGCAGCGCCGCGGGACAGGGGGGGGCTTTCTTT; CDR3: CSAAGQGGAFF
size: -; V: TRBV12-3/TRBV12-4; D: -; J: TRBJ1-6; DNA: TGTGCCAGCAGTTTTAACCAGGTTGTTGGTTCACCCCTCCACTTT; CDR3: CASSFNQVVGSPLHF
size: few; V: TRBV10-2; D: -; J: TRBJ1-1; DNA: TGCGCCAGCAGTATACATTCGACCGGGACAACTCTAAGGTCCCGCACTGAAGCTTTCTTT; CDR3: CASSIHSTGTTLRSRTEAFF
size: many; V: TRBV27; D: -; J: TRBJ2-7; DNA: TGTGCCAGCAGAGTCACAGGCCTCCTGTACTTC; CDR3: CASRVTGLLYF
size: few; V: TRBV5-4; D: TRBD2; J: TRBJ2-3; DNA: TGTGCCAGCAGCTTGGGTCTAGCGGGGATGGGGAATACGCAGTATTTT; CDR3: CASSLGLAGMGNTQYF
size: -; V: TRBV28; D: -; J: TRBJ1-5; DNA: TGTGCCAGCAGTTCCCCGGAGGCCCAGCATTTT; CDR3: CASSSPEAQHF
size: -; V: TRBV9; D: TRBD2; J: TRBJ2-1; DNA: TGTGTCAGCAGCACCGCTAGCGGTATCTACAATGAGCAGTTCTTC; CDR3: CVSSTASGIYNEQFF
size: many; V: TRBV20-1; D: TRBD1; J: TRBJ1-5; DNA: TGCAGTGCACCCCGGACAGGGCTCAATCAGCCCCAGCATTTT; CDR3: CSAPRTGLNQPQHF
size: -; V: TRBV7-2; D: TRBD2; J: TRBJ2-1; DNA: TGTGCCAGCAGCTTAGAGTTGGGACTAGCGGGTTACAATGAGCAGTTCTTC; CDR3: CASSLELGLAGYNEQFF
size: few; V: TRBV4-1; D: TRBD1; J: TRBJ1-5; DNA: TGCGCCAGCAGCCGTATGACAGGGGACAATCAGCCCCAGCATTTT; CDR3: CASSRMTGDNQPQHF
size: few; V: TRBV4-1; D: TRBD2; J: TRBJ2-3; DNA: TGCGCCAGCAGCCAAGAGGGGCGGGGGGTCACAGATACGCAGTATTTT; CDR3: CASSQEGRGVTDTQYF